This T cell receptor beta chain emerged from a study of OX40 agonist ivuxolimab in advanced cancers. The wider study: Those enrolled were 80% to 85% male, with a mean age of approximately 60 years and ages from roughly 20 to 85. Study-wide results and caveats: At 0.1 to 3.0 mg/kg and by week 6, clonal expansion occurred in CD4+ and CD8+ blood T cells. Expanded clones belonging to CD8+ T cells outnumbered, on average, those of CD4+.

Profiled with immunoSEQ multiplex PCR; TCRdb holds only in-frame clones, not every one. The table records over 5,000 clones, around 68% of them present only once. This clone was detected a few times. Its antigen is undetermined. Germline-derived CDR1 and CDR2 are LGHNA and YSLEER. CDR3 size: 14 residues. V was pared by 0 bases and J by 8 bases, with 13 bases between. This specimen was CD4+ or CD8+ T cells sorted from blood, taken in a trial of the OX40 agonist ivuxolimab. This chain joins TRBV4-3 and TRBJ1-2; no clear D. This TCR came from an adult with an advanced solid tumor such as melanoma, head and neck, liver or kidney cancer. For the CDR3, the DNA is TGCGCCAGCAGCCAAGACTCTCCCGGGAGGGGCTACACCTTC. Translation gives CASSQDSPGRGYTF.